This TCR beta chain was recovered during a study of T cell repertoires in cytomegalovirus infection. Background on the study: Shared public TCR beta signatures pointed to both CMV infection and a matching HLA type.

This clonotype turned up a few times. The antigen is not known. Regarding the study as a whole: Carriers of CMV and the relevant HLA type were discriminated by public TCR beta frequency.

TCRdb passed the reads through MiXCR, listing each CDR3 protein once. The profile shows roughly 250,000 distinct CDR3 sequences, over 9% of them singletons. Sequenced input: PBMCs. The sequence was obtained from a human donor in good health (CMV status not recorded). Some clones in this sample may be carry-over from other donors' samples.

For the CDR3, the DNA is TGTGCCAGCAGTTTAGACAGCGGGAGTAGAAACGAGCAGTACTTC. This gives the protein CASSLDSGSRNEQYF. V usage is TRBV28 and J usage is TRBJ2-7, with 8 bases matching TRBD2. V shed 2 bases and J 5 bases; nucleotides not matched to a gene: 8. The CDR3 covers 15 residues. CDR1 is MDHEN, CDR2 SYDVKM, per germline.